This T cell receptor (beta chain) derives from a study of tumor-infiltrating lymphocytes in primary liver carcinoma. Study context: Men and women, 30 to 69 years of age, made up the patients.

Regarding this clonotype: One end of the junction fails to match germline, which may point to a read error.

Co-extraction of both nucleic acids (RNA and DNA) used about 18-34 mg of unsorted bulk tissue. There are 16 residues in the CDR3. Per the germline V gene, CDR1 is SNHLY and CDR2 is FYNNEI. The input was around 500 ng total RNA; TCR beta cDNA was made from it with a constant-region primer. Three-round nested multiplex PCR performed with slightly modified ARM-PCR produced the TCR beta libraries. Amplification in the first two PCR rounds was performed using TRBV1-TRBV30 forward primers and a C-beta reverse primer for approximately 10 cycles each. TCRdb re-derived calls from the multiplex PCR reads in MiXCR, one entry per CDR3 protein. The sample lists about 190,000 distinct CDR3 sequences; around four fifths were seen once.

The sequenced sample was tumor tissue from primary liver carcinoma. The chain uses TRBV2 and TRBJ2-1, with TRBD2 identical over 10 bases. The receptor's source is a middle-aged man with primary liver carcinoma and hepatitis B virus infection. Here the CDR3 reads CATKKASGSSYNEHFF. CDR3 coding DNA: TGTGCCACCAAAAAGGCTAGCGGGAGCTCCTACAATGAGCACTTCTTC.